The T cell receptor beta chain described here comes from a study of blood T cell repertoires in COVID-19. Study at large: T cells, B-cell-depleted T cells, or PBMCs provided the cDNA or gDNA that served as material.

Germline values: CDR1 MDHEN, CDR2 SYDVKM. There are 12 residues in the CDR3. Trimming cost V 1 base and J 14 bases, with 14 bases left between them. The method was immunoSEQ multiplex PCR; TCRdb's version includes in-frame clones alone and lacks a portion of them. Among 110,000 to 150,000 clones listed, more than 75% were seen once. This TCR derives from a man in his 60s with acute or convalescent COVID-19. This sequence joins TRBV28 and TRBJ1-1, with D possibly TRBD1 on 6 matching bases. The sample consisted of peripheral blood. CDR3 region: CASSLLGDNQFF. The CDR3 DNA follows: TGTGCCAGCAGTTTATTGGGGGACAATCAGTTCTTT.